The sequence of this TCR beta chain was determined in a study of blood T cell repertoires in COVID-19. The protocol was immunoSEQ multiplex PCR, while the TCRdb copy is restricted to in-frame clones and leaves out a portion. This table holds some 200,000 clones, about 75% found once. The trim removed 0 bases at V and 4 bases at J, leaving 5 bases unmatched. From germline, CDR1 is SGHDT and CDR2 YYEEEE. The CDR3 covers 15 residues. The sequence came from a woman aged 70-85 years with acute or convalescent COVID-19. The source material was peripheral blood. This rearrangement joins TRBV5-6 to TRBJ1-1; 8 nucleotides agree with TRBD1. In DNA form, the CDR3 reads TGTGCCAGCAGCTTGGTAGGACAGGGTCCCACTGAAGCTTTCTTT. Translating it yields CASSLVGQGPTEAFF. The whole variable domain, remainder taken from reference TRBV5-6 and TRBJ1-1, is DAGVTQSPTHLIKTRGQQVTLRCSPKSGHDTVSWYQQALGQGPQFIFQYYEEEERQRGNFPDRFSGHQFPNYSSELNVNALLLGDSALYLCASSLVGQGPTEAFFGQGTRLTVV.